These 5 T cell receptor beta chains were all obtained from the same sample, sequenced in a study of control samples from healthy donors and cancer patients. Clones were sequenced by immunoSEQ multiplex PCR, and TCRdb holds only the in-frame ones, with some missing. The table includes 90,000 to 110,000 clones, about nine tenths detected once. The specimen sequenced was blood. The receptors come from a human donor in good health. The donor label of this sample is uncertain.

The rearrangement joins TRBV6-6 to TRBJ2-7; D call uncertain. Per the germline V gene, CDR1 is MNHNY and CDR2 is SVGAGI (reference sequence). V was pared by 7 bases and J by 1 base, with 14 bases between. The CDR3 spans 14 residues. CDR3 in DNA: TGTGCCAGCAACCCTGACACCCTTTCCTACGAGCAGTACTTC. Encoded protein: CASNPDTLSYEQYF.

This clone appeared once. The chain employs TRBV12-3 or TRBV12-4 and TRBJ1-1; 7 bases match TRBD1. The CDR3 runs 12 residues. V shed 4 bases and J 8 bases; nucleotides not matched to a gene: 4. Here the CDR3 reads CASSSPGQEAFF. CDR3 DNA sequence: TGTGCCAGCAGTTCGCCGGGACAGGAAGCTTTCTTT.

The gene calls are TRBV2 and TRBJ2-1, with TRBD2 matching 8 bases. The trim removed 6 bases at V and 4 bases at J, leaving 8 bases unmatched. The CDR3 totals 15 residues. Per the germline V gene, CDR1 is SNHLY and CDR2 is FYNNEI. The CDR3 here is CASSASGGMYNEQFF. In DNA, the CDR3 is TGTGCCAGCAGCGCATCGGGGGGGATGTACAATGAGCAGTTCTTC.

The V and J genes are TRBV7-9 and TRBJ2-5; D is uncertain. This CDR3 has 14 residues. The germline CDR1 and CDR2 sequences are SEHNR and FQNEAQ (reference sequence). The germline V and J ends were trimmed by 5 bases and 5 bases, with 15 bases remaining between them. The CDR3 DNA sequence: TGTGCCAGCAGCCACCTAGAAATGGGGGAGACCCAGTACTTC. It yields the protein CASSHLEMGETQYF.

The V gene is TRBV4-1, the J gene TRBJ1-5; possibly TRBD1 for D (5 bases). The CDR3 extends over 15 amino acids. The germline V and J ends were trimmed by 4 bases and 3 bases, with 13 bases remaining between them. Germline CDR1 reads MGHRA; CDR2 reads YSYEKL. As DNA, the CDR3 is TGCGCCAGCAGCCCATGGGACGGCACCAATCAGCCCCAGCATTTT. Residues: CASSPWDGTNQPQHF.